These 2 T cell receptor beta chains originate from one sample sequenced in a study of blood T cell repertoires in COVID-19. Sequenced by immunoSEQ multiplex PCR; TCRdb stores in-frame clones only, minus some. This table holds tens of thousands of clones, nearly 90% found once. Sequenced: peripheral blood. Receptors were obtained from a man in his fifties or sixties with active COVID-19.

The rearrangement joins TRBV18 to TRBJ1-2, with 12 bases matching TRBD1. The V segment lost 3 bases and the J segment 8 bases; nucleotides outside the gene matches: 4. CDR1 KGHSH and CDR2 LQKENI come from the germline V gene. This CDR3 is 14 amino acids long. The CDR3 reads CASSPGTGGWGYTF. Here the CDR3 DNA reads TGTGCCAGCTCACCCGGGACAGGGGGCTGGGGCTACACCTTC.

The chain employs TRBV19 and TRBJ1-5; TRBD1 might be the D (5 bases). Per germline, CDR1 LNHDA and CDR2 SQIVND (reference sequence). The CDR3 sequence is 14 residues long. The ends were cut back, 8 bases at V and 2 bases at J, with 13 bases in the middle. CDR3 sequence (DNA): TGTGCCAGTGCTCAGGGTTTCGGCAATCAGCCCCAGCATTTT. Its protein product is CASAQGFGNQPQHF.